This note documents a single T cell receptor beta chain sequence. Antigen unknown. The sample is drawn from a study of metastatic and nonmetastatic thyroid tumors. Turning to the study itself: Malignant and benign thyroid patients had repertoires compared in peripheral blood and tumor or nodule tissue.

Treatment of any kind had been given to no patient before thyroid surgery. Study results and limitations: Relative to benign nodules, malignant thyroid tumors were reportedly characterized by significantly elevated TCR beta diversity in blood and tumor.

This CDR3 contains 17 residues. The J segment lost 3 bases and the V segment lost 5 bases, leaving 12 bases of the junction unmatched. Germline CDR1 SGHAT, CDR2 FQDESV (reference sequence). Authors' analysis steps: Clinicopathological groups supplied CDR3 differences that were used to build a distant-metastasis classifier for papillary thyroid cancer. TCRdb ran MiXCR on the PCR reads. Here the V and J calls rest on TCRdb's processing, not on the authors' analysis. The data contain about 4,300 clones, around 35% of them singletons. Input material: adjacent normal tissue. The source of this sequence is a female donor with papillary thyroid cancer or a benign thyroid nodule (not recorded which). Some clones in this sample may be carry-over from other donors' samples. The V gene is TRBV11-1, the J gene TRBJ2-2; 7 bases line up with TRBD2. The CDR3 sequence is CASSPVATGGDTGELFF. In nucleotides, the CDR3 is TGTGCCAGCAGCCCGGTAGCGACGGGAGGTGACACCGGGGAGCTGTTTTTT.